Here is one TCR beta chain with its context. Each participant's cohort was designated according to participant-reported clinical history. The data originate from a study of blood T cell repertoires in COVID-19. On the study more broadly: The cDNA or gDNA used as material had been derived from T cells, B-cell-depleted T cells, or PBMCs.

Trimming took 0 bases from V and 7 from J, leaving 12 bases between them. Germline V gives CDR1 LNHDA, CDR2 SQIVND (reference sequence). The CDR3 sequence is 15 residues long. Assay: immunoSEQ multiplex PCR; the TCRdb copy retains only in-frame clones and omits some. The data contain 300,000 to 400,000 clones, about 90% of them singletons. The chain links TRBV19 to TRBJ1-4; possibly TRBD1 for D (6 bases). Sequenced sample: PBMCs or T cells enriched from blood (not recorded which). This receptor was obtained from a woman aged 30 to 39 who had recovered from COVID-19. The CDR3 region has the DNA TGTGCCAGTAGTATAGAACAGGGCGTCGGTGAAAAACTGTTTTTT. This sequence encodes CASSIEQGVGEKLFF.